The 18 T cell receptor beta chains below all came from one sample that was sequenced in a study of response to subunit inactivated influenza vaccine. Via MiXCR, TCRdb re-called the RT-PCR reads, giving one row per CDR3 protein. The sample includes just under 550,000 distinct CDR3 sequences, approximately 20% of them seen just once. In addition, the sample was reused for a study of T cells expressing NK-cell markers. Per that paper: As the method of synthesis, 5'RACE template switching with UMIs yielded TCR beta cDNA.

Sequenced here: CD4+ T cells sorted from PBMCs, sampled 11 to 12 days after vaccination. These receptors came from a man between 45 and 60 years old who received an inactivated influenza vaccine.

The chain recombines TRBV5-1 with TRBJ2-3, with D maybe TRBD2 (7 bases). Trimming took 7 bases from V and 6 from J, leaving 24 bases between them. The CDR3 sequence is 16 residues long. Germline values: CDR1 SGHRS, CDR2 YFSETQ. The CDR3 loop reads CASGRDLGGGDDTQYF. CDR3 DNA sequence: TGCGCCAGCGGCCGGGACCTCGGAGGGGGGGACGATACGCAGTATTTT.

This clonotype was counted once. Just one base apart from a much larger clone, this may be a read error. The rearrangement links TRBV20-1 to TRBJ2-7, with 9 bases fitting TRBD2. The length of the CDR3 is 14 residues. V lost 6 bases and J lost 6; bases outside the gene matches: 12. Germline V CDR1 and CDR2: DFQATT, SNEGSKA (reference sequence). CDR3 in DNA: TGCAGTGCGGCTGGCGGGAGGGCGGGAGGCGAGCAGTACTTC. It encodes CSAAGGRAGGEQYF.

J is TRBJ2-3 and V is TRBV6-5, with D uncertain. This CDR3 has 13 amino acids. Germline lookup yields CDR1 MNHEY and CDR2 SVGAGI. The V end was cut by 1 base, the J end by 6 bases, with 8 bases between. CDR3 loop: CASSYYLGDTQYF. The CDR3 nucleotides are TGTGCCAGCAGTTACTACCTAGGGGATACGCAGTATTTT.

The chain links TRBV5-1 to TRBJ2-2, with 7 bases aligning to TRBD2. V shed 0 bases, J shed 3 bases, and the junction held 5 bases outside the gene matches. CDR3 length equals 16 residues. The germline gives CDR1 SGHRS, CDR2 YFSETQ. The CDR3 loop reads CASSLDPAGYTGELFF. The CDR3 DNA reads as TGCGCCAGCAGCTTGGACCCAGCGGGATACACCGGGGAGCTGTTTTTT.

The table lists this clonotype with a few counts. V is TRBV6-5 and J is TRBJ1-1; possibly TRBD1 for D (6 bases). The V end lost 2 bases, the J end lost 4 bases, and 8 bases lay between the germline ends. Germline V gene sequence: CDR1 MNHEY, CDR2 SVGAGI. This CDR3 contains 13 residues. The DNA for the CDR3 is TGTGCCAGCAGTTACCTCAGGGGCACTGAAGCTTTCTTT. Protein: CASSYLRGTEAFF.

This chain uses TRBV28 with TRBJ2-7; D is ambiguous. Germline CDR1 is MDHEN and CDR2 is SYDVKM. CDR3 length: 12 amino acids. The V end lost 5 bases, the J end lost 7 bases, and 12 bases lay between the germline ends. The CDR3 sequence: CASSLQLGEQYF. The DNA of the CDR3 is TGTGCCAGCAGTCTCCAACTTGGGGAGCAGTACTTC.

CDR3 bases: TGTGCCAGCAGCCAATCGCGGGGGACCCAGTACTTC. It is translated as CASSQSRGTQYF. The chain combines TRBV3-1 with TRBJ2-5; D might be TRBD2 (6 bases). Germline V CDR1 and CDR2: LGHDT, YNNKEL (reference sequence). This CDR3 is 12 amino acids long. V was cut by 2 bases and J by 7 bases, with 8 bases left in between.

Only a few counts were recorded for this clonotype. For the CDR3, the DNA is TGTGCCAGCAGTCGACAGGGCACCGGGGAGCTGTTTTTT. Translation gives CASSRQGTGELFF. The chain is built from TRBV28 and TRBJ2-2, with 7 nucleotides matching TRBD1. CDR1 is MDHEN, CDR2 SYDVKM, per germline. CDR3 length: 13 residues. J was trimmed by 4 bases and V by 5 bases; bases with no gene match: 1.

The CDR3 reads CASSQAWTGFYESTEAFF. In DNA, the CDR3 is TGTGCCAGCAGCCAAGCCTGGACAGGCTTCTACGAGAGCACTGAAGCTTTCTTT. V gene TRBV14 combines with J gene TRBJ1-1; 7 nucleotides line up with TRBD1. The V and J ends lost 1 base and 4 bases, in that order; junction bases with no gene match: 15. Germline V CDR1 and CDR2: SGHDN, FVKESK. The CDR3 spans 18 residues.

This sequence joins TRBV7-2 and TRBJ2-3; D uncertain. V dropped 4 bases and J dropped 0 bases, with 8 bases sitting between them. From germline, CDR1 is SGHTA and CDR2 FQGNSA. CDR3 length: 14 amino acids. The chain's CDR3 is CASSSSRSTDTQYF. As DNA, the CDR3 is TGTGCCAGCAGCTCAAGTCGCAGCACAGATACGCAGTATTTT.

The V gene is TRBV29-1, the J gene TRBJ1-2, with TRBD1 matching 7 bases. CDR1 and CDR2 (germline): SQVTM, ANQGSEA. This CDR3 has 14 amino acids. The V segment lost 8 bases and the J segment 6 bases; nucleotides outside the gene matches: 15. The CDR3 loop reads CSSYNYRGFDGYTF. CDR3 DNA: TGCAGCTCTTACAATTACAGGGGATTCGATGGCTACACCTTC.

Only a few counts were recorded for this clonotype. The J gene is TRBJ1-5, the V gene TRBV7-8, with D perhaps TRBD1 (6 bases). The CDR3 length is 16 residues. V lost 4 bases to trimming and J lost 1 base, with 14 bases between them. Germline CDR1 reads SGHVS; CDR2 reads FQNEAQ. DNA of the CDR3: TGTGCCAGCAGCTCAGGGGCCCCAAGGAGCAATCAGCCCCAGCATTTT. Protein: CASSSGAPRSNQPQHF.

The DNA for the CDR3 is TGTGCCAGCAGCCAAGTCCCCCGGGAGGGCTACACCTTC. This sequence encodes CASSQVPREGYTF. The chain is built from TRBV4-2 and TRBJ1-2; D uncertain. Trimming removed 1 base from V and 8 bases from J, with 11 bases in between. The CDR3 length is 13 residues. Germline CDR1 reads LGHNA; CDR2 reads YNFKEQ.

The genes are TRBV7-9 and TRBJ2-2; 8 nucleotides align to TRBD2. With V trimmed by 4 bases and J by 4 bases, 5 bases remained unmatched. The CDR3 is made up of 15 amino acids. CDR1 and CDR2 from the germline V gene are SEHNR and FQNEAQ (reference sequence). The CDR3 loop is CASSSREVGTGELFF. The CDR3 region has the DNA TGTGCCAGCAGCTCGCGGGAGGTCGGCACCGGGGAGCTGTTTTTT.

The V gene is TRBV29-1, the J gene TRBJ2-1; 8 bases map to TRBD1. V lost 5 bases, J lost 5 bases, and 5 bases stayed unmatched. The CDR3 contains 13 residues. The germline gives CDR1 SQVTM, CDR2 ANQGSEA. CDR3 nucleotide sequence: TGCAGCGTTCGACAGGGGCTTCACAATGAGCAGTTCTTC. Residues: CSVRQGLHNEQFF.

This clonotype was seen a few times. J is TRBJ1-2 and V is TRBV4-1; weak D call: TRBD1 (5 bases). Germline CDR1 and CDR2: MGHRA and YSYEKL. Trimming pared 1 base from V and 4 bases from J, leaving 22 bases between. CDR3 length equals 18 residues. The CDR3 sequence: CASSQAGWGGSEGYGYTF. The CDR3 DNA sequence: TGCGCCAGCAGCCAAGCAGGTTGGGGGGGATCAGAGGGCTATGGCTACACCTTC.

The gene calls are TRBV10-3 and TRBJ2-7, with 7 bases that match TRBD1. CDR1 and CDR2 from the germline V gene are ENHRY and SYGVKD. Trimming cost V 4 bases and J 4 bases; bases outside gene matches: 7. The CDR3 loop spans 14 amino acids. The CDR3 sequence: CAISASGGWYEQYF. The DNA of the CDR3 is TGTGCCATCAGTGCGTCAGGGGGTTGGTACGAGCAGTACTTC.

This clonotype occurred a few times. The J gene is TRBJ2-3, the V gene TRBV5-1, with 11 bases aligning to TRBD2. From germline, CDR1 is SGHRS and CDR2 YFSETQ. The junction had 3 bases not matched to a gene; V was cut back by 0 bases and J by 0 bases. This CDR3 is 17 amino acids long. Here the CDR3 DNA reads TGCGCCAGCAGCTTGGGGGGACTAGCGGATAGCACAGATACGCAGTATTTT. It translates to CASSLGGLADSTDTQYF.